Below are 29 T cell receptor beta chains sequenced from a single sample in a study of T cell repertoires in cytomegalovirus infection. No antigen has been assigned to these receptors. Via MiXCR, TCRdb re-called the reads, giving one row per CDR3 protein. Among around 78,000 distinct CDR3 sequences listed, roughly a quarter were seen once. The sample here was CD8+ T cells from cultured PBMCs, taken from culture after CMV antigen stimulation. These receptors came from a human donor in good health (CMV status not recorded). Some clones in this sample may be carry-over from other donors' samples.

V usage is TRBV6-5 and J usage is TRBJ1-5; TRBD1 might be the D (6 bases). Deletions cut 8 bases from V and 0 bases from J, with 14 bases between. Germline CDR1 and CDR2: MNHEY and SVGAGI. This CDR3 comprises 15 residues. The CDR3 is CASSQTGYSNQPQHF. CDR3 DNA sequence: TGTGCCAGCTCTCAGACAGGCTATAGCAATCAGCCCCAGCATTTT.

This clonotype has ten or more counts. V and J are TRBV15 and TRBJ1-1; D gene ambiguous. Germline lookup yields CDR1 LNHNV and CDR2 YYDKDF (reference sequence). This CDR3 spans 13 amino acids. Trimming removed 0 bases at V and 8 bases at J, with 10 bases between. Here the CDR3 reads CATSRERLKEAFF. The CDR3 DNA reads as TGTGCCACCAGCAGAGAAAGGTTAAAGGAAGCTTTCTTT.

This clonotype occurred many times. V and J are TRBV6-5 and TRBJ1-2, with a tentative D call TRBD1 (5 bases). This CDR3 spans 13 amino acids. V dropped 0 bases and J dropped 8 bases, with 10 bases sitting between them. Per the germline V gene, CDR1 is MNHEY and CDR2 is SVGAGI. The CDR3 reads CASSYSFRDGYTF. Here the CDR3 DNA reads TGTGCCAGCAGTTACTCGTTCAGGGACGGCTACACCTTC.

CDR3 coding DNA: TGTGCCAGCCGTAGGGCCTACGAGCAGTACTTC. It codes for CASRRAYEQYF. V gene TRBV6-2 or TRBV6-3 combines with J gene TRBJ2-7; D gene uncertain. This CDR3 spans 11 amino acids. Trimming left V 8 bases short and J 2 bases short, with 7 bases between. Looked up from germline, CDR1 is MNHEY and CDR2 is SVGEGT.

CDR3 region: CASSFSAVNTEAFF. The CDR3 coding sequence is TGTGCCAGCAGTTTCTCGGCTGTGAACACTGAAGCTTTCTTT. The rearrangement links TRBV12-3 or TRBV12-4 to TRBJ1-1; no reliable D call. V lost 3 bases, J lost 0 bases, and 8 bases lay in between. This CDR3 region has 14 residues.

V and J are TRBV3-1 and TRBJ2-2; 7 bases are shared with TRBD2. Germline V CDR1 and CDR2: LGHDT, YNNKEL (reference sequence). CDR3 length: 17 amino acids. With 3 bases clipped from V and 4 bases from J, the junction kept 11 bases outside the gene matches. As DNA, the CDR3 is TGTGCCAGCAGCCATTTTTCGACTAGCAGAATCACCGGGGAGCTGTTTTTT. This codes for CASSHFSTSRITGELFF. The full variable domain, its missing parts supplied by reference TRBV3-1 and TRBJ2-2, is DTAVSQTPKYLVTQMGNDKSIKCEQNLGHDTMYWYKQDSKKFLKIMFSYNNKELIINETVPNRFSPKSPDKAHLNLHINSLELGDSAVYFCASSHFSTSRITGELFFGEGSRLTVL.

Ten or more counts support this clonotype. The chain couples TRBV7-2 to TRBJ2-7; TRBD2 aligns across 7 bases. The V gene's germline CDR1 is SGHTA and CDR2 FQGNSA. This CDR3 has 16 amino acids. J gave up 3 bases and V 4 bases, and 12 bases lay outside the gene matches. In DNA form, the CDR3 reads TGTGCCAGCAGCTCAAATAGAGCGGGGTCTAACTACGAGCAGTACTTC. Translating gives CASSSNRAGSNYEQYF.

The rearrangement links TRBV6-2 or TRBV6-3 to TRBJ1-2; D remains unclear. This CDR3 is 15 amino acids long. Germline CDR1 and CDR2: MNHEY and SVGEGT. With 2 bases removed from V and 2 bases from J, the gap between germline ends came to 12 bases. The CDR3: CASSYPRSTNYGYTF. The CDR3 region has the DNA TGTGCCAGCAGTTACCCGCGCTCGACGAACTATGGCTACACCTTC.

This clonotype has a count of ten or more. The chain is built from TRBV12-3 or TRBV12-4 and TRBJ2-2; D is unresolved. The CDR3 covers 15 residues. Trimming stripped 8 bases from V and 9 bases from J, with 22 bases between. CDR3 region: CASSSAWEIHRELFF. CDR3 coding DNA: TGTGCCAGCTCCTCAGCCTGGGAAATCCACCGGGAGCTGTTTTTT.

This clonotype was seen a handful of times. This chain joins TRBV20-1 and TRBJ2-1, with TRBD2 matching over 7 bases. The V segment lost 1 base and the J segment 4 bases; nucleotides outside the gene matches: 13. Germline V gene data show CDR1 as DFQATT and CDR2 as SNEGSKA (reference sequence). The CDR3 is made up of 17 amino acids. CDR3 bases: TGCAGTGCTAGAGTACAGCGGGAACTAGCTCGGTACAATGAGCAGTTCTTC. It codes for CSARVQRELARYNEQFF.

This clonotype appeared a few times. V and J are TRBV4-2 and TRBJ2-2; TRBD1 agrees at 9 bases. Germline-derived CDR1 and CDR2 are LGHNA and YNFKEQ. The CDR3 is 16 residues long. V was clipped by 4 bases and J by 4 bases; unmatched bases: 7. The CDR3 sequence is CASSLRTGVRTGELFF. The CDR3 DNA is TGTGCCAGCAGCCTCCGGACAGGGGTGCGCACCGGGGAGCTGTTTTTT.

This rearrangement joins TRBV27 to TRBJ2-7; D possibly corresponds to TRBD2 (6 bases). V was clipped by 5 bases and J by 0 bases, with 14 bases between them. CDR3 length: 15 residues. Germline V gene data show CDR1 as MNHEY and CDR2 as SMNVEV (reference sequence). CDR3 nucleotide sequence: TGTGCCAGCAGTCCGCGGGAAGGACTCTCCTACGAGCAGTACTTC. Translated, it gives CASSPREGLSYEQYF.

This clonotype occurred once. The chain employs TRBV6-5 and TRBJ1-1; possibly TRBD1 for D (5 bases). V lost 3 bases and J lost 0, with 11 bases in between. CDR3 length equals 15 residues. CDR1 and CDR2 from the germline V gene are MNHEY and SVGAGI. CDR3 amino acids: CASSYRQGVNTEAFF. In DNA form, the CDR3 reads TGTGCCAGCAGTTATCGTCAGGGAGTGAACACTGAAGCTTTCTTT.

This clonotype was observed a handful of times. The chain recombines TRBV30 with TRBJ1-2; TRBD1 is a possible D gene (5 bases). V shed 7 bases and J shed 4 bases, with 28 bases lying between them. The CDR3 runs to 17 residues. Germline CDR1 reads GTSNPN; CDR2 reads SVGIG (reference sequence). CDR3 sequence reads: CAYPSQGPRAGPYGYTF. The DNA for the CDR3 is TGTGCCTACCCATCCCAAGGGCCCAGGGCGGGCCCCTATGGCTACACCTTC.

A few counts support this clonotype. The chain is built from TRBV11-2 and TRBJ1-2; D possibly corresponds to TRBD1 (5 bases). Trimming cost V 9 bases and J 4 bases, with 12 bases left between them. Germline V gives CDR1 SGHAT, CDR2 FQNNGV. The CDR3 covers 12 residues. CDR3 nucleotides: TGTGCCAGTGGGGCCAGGGTCTATGGCTACACCTTC. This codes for CASGARVYGYTF.

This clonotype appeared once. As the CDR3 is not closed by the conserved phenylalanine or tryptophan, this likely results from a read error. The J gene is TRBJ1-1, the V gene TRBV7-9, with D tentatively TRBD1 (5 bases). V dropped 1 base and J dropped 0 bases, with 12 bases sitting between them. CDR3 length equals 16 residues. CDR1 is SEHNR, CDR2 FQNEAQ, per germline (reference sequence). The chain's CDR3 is CASSLGEQAMNTEAFY. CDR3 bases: TGTGCCAGCAGCTTAGGGGAACAGGCAATGAACACTGAAGCTTTCTAT.

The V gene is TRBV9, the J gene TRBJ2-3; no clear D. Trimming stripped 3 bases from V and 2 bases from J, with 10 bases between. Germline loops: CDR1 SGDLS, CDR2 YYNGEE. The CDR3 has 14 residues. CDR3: CASSDGLFTDTQYF. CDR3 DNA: TGTGCCAGCAGCGATGGGCTATTCACAGATACGCAGTATTTT.

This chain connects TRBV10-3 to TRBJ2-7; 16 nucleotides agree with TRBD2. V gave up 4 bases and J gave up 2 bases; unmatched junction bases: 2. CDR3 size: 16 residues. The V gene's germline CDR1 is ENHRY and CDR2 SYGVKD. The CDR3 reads CAISAGTSGRAYEQYF. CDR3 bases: TGTGCCATCAGTGCCGGGACTAGCGGGAGGGCCTACGAGCAGTACTTC.

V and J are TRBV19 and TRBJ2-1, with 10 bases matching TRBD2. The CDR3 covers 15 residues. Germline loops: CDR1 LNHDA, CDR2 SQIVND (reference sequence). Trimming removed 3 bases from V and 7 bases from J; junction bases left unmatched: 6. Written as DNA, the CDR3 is TGTGCCAGTAGTATTGGGCTAGCGGGAGTTAATGAGCAGTTCTTC. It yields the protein CASSIGLAGVNEQFF.

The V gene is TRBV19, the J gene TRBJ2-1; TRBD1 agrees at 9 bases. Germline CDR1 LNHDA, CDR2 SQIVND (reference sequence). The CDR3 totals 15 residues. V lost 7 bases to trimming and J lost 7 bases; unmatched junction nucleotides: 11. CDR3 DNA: TGTGCCAGTACCCAAGACAGGGGGTTAGTAAATGAGCAGTTCTTC. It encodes CASTQDRGLVNEQFF.

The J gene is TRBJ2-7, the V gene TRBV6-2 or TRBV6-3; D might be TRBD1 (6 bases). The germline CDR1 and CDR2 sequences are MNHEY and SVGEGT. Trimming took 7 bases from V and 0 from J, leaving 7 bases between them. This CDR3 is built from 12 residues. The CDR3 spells CASMDSSYEQYF. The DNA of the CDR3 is TGTGCCAGCATGGACAGCTCCTACGAGCAGTACTTC.

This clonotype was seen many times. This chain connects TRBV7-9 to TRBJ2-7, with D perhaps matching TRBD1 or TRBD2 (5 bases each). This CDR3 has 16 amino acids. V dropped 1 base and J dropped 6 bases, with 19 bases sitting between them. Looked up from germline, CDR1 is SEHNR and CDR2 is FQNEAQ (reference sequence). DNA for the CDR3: TGTGCCAGCAGCTTAGAGGGCAGTTTGGACGGGACCGAGCAGTACTTC. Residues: CASSLEGSLDGTEQYF.

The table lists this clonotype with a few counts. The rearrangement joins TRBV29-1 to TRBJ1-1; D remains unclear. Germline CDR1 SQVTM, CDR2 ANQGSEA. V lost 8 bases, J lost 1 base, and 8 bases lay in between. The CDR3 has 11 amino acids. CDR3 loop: CSTRPNTEAFF. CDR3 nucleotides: TGCAGCACCAGGCCGAACACTGAAGCTTTCTTT.

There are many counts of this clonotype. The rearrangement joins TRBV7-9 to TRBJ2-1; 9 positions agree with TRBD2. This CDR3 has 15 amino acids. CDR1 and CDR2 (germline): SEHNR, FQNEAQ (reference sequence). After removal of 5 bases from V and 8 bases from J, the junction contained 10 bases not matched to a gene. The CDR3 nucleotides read TGTGCCAGCAGCAGTATATTAGCGGGAGATCATGAGCAGTTCTTC. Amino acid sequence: CASSSILAGDHEQFF.

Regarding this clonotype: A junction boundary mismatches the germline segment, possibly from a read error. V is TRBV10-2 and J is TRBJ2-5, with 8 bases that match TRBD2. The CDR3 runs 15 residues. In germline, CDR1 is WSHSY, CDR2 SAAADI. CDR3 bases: TGCGCCAGCAGTGTTAGCGGGATGGGAACGGAGACCCAGTGCTTC. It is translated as CASSVSGMGTETQCF.

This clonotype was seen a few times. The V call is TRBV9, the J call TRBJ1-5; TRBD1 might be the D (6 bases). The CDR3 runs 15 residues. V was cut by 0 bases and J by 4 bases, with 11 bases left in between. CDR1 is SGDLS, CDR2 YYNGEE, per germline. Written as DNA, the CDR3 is TGTGCCAGCAGCGTAGGGCAGGGGCGAAATCAGCCCCAGCATTTT. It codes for CASSVGQGRNQPQHF.

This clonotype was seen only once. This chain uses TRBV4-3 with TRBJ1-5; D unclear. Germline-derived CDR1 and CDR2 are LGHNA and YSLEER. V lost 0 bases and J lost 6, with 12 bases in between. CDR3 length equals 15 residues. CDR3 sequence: CASSQDMGSGQPQHF. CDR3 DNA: TGCGCCAGCAGCCAAGATATGGGCAGCGGTCAGCCCCAGCATTTT.

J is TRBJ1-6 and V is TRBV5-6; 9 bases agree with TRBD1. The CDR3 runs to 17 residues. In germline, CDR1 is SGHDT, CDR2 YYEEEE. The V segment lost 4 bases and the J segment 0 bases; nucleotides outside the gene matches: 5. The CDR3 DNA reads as TGTGCCAGCAGCCTTGACAGGGGGAGCTCCTATAATTCACCCCTCCACTTT. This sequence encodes CASSLDRGSSYNSPLHF. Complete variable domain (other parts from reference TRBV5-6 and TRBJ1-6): DAGVTQSPTHLIKTRGQQVTLRCSPKSGHDTVSWYQQALGQGPQFIFQYYEEEERQRGNFPDRFSGHQFPNYSSELNVNALLLGDSALYLCASSLDRGSSYNSPLHFGNGTRLTVT.

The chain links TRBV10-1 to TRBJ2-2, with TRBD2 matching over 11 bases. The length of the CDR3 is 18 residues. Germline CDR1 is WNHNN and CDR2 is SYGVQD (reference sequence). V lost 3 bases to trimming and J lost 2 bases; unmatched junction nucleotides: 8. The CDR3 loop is CASSDPGLAGSNTGELFF. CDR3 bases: TGCGCCAGCAGTGACCCCGGACTAGCGGGTTCTAACACCGGGGAGCTGTTTTTT.